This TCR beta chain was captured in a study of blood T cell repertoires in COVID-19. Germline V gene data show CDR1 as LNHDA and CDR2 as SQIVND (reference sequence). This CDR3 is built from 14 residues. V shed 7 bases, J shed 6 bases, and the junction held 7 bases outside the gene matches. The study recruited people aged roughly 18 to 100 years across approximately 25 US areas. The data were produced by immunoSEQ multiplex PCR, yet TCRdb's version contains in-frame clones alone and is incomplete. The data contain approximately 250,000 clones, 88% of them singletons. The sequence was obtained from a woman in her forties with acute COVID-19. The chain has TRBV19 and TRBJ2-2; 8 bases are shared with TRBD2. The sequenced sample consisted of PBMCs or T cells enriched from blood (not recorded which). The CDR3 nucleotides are TGTGCCAGTATAGGCAGGCGGGGGGCCGGGGAGCTGTTTTTT. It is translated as CASIGRRGAGELFF.